This T cell receptor beta chain was captured by sequencing in a study of regulatory T cells in long-lasting Graves disease. There are many counts of this clonotype. The antigen is undetermined. Time point indicated: newly diagnosed GD, antithyroid drugs for less than 3 months. Construction of the TCR library relied on RNA isolated from PBMCs. V lost 4 bases, J lost 7 bases, and 10 bases lay in between. CDR3 size: 13 residues. CDR1 and CDR2 (germline): LGHDT, YNNKEL (reference sequence). Arm-PCR of CDR3 regions and iRepertoire HTBI primers were the basis on which TCR beta libraries were built. TCRdb itself ran the multiplex PCR reads through MiXCR, one entry per CDR3 protein. The data contain about 540,000 distinct CDR3 sequences, approximately 12% of them seen just once; the ten biggest clones take up under 10%. Study-level points and caveats: Accuracy may have been reduced by the small sample size. Newly diagnosed Graves' patients exceeded persistent ones in TCR diversity. When disease was persistent, TRBV28, TRBJ1-2 and TRBJ2-5 were the favored segments.

These data are also associated with another study on T cells in Graves' hyperthyroidism and ophthalmopathy. That source reports: A first-round RT-PCR of the TCR CDR3 used the HTBI primer set.

The source material was peripheral blood mononuclear cells (PBMCs), sampled at new diagnosis, from a patient treated with antithyroid drugs. This chain uses TRBV3-1 with TRBJ2-2, with D unresolved. The TCR comes from a man aged 25-45 years with Graves disease. In DNA, the CDR3 is TGTGCCAGCAGCCCACGAGTTGTCGGGGAGCTGTTTTTT. It is translated as CASSPRVVGELFF. Complete variable domain (other parts from reference TRBV3-1 and TRBJ2-2): DTAVSQTPKYLVTQMGNDKSIKCEQNLGHDTMYWYKQDSKKFLKIMFSYNNKELIINETVPNRFSPKSPDKAHLNLHINSLELGDSAVYFCASSPRVVGELFFGEGSRLTVL.